The next 9 T cell receptor beta chains were all read from a single sample in a study of blood T cell repertoires in COVID-19 (dated by TCRdb to the early 2020s). Receptor amplification or capture employed the immunoSEQ multiplex PCR assay. Here the immuneACCESS table is served through TCRdb, limited to in-frame sequences with V and J called. Missing clones are a known gap in these copies; in checked studies unresolved V genes cover under half, and the rest lacks a known reason. In this sample the table shows under 200,000 clones, roughly four fifths of which occur a single time. The ten largest clones represent around 2.1% of the sample. The sequenced material came from peripheral blood. The receptors come from an elderly woman with acute or convalescent COVID-19.

The chain recombines TRBV5-1 with TRBJ2-7; the D gene is possibly TRBD2 (6 bases). Trimming left V 0 bases short and J 7 bases short, with 23 bases between. The CDR3 is 17 amino acids. The germline V gene encodes CDR1 SGHRS and CDR2 YFSETQ. CDR3 coding DNA: TGCGCCAGCAGCTTGGAGGTAGAGCCGTTTCTCAGCGGGGAGCAGTACTTC. Translating it yields CASSLEVEPFLSGEQYF.

This chain links TRBV24-1 with TRBJ1-6; 7 nucleotides agree with TRBD1. The length of the CDR3 is 18 residues. V shed 1 base, J shed 3 bases, and the junction held 8 bases outside the gene matches. Germline lookup yields CDR1 KGHDR and CDR2 SFDVKD. The CDR3 nucleotides read TGTGCCACCAGTGATTTACGTTACGGGACAGACTATAATTCACCCCTCCACTTT. It specifies CATSDLRYGTDYNSPLHF.

The chain uses TRBV5-6 and TRBJ1-2, with D hard to call. CDR3 size: 15 residues. The V and J ends lost 5 bases and 0 bases respectively, with 14 bases between them. In germline, CDR1 is SGHDT, CDR2 YYEEEE. CDR3 in amino acids: CASRGGPAPNYGYTF. The DNA of the CDR3 is TGTGCCAGCAGAGGCGGGCCAGCACCTAACTATGGCTACACCTTC.

The chain recombines TRBV4-1 with TRBJ2-1, with 11 bases aligning to TRBD2. Germline CDR1 is MGHRA and CDR2 is YSYEKL. The CDR3 spans 19 residues. Trimming took 2 bases from V and 0 from J; bases not matched to a gene: 9. The CDR3 sequence: CASSQYGSGGVNSYNEQFF. The CDR3 DNA reads TGCGCCAGCAGCCAATACGGTAGCGGGGGGGTGAACTCCTACAATGAGCAGTTCTTC.

The rearrangement links TRBV6-2 or TRBV6-3 to TRBJ1-3, with TRBD1 matching over 8 bases. The CDR3 has 15 residues. Germline-derived CDR1 and CDR2 are MNHEY and SVGEGT. V lost 5 bases and J lost 6; bases outside the gene matches: 9. CDR3 bases: TGTGCCAGCAGTACTCCGGACAGGGAGGAAAACACCATATATTTT. Its protein is CASSTPDREENTIYF.

This chain links TRBV2 with TRBJ1-1, with D possibly matching TRBD1 (6 bases). The CDR3 sequence is 13 residues long. The germline V and J ends were trimmed by 1 base and 3 bases, with 6 bases remaining between them. Germline V gene data show CDR1 as SNHLY and CDR2 as FYNNEI. This CDR3 is CASSEDRDTEAFF. Here the CDR3 DNA reads TGTGCCAGCAGTGAAGACAGGGACACTGAAGCTTTCTTT.

This clone was detected a few times. The V gene is TRBV7-2, the J gene TRBJ2-1, with D possibly being TRBD2 (6 bases). CDR3 length: 15 residues. V was cut by 3 bases and J by 0 bases, with 9 bases left in between. Germline CDR1 and CDR2: SGHTA and FQGNSA. The CDR3 nucleotides are TGTGCCAGCAGCTTTAGCGGAAGCTCCTACAATGAGCAGTTCTTC. Its protein product is CASSFSGSSYNEQFF. Using reference TRBV7-2 and TRBJ2-1 for the parts outside the CDR3, the full variable domain is GAGVSQSPSNKVTEKGKDVELRCDPISGHTALYWYRQSLGQGLEFLIYFQGNSAPDKSGLPSDRFSAERTGGSVSTLTIQRTQQEDSAVYLCASSFSGSSYNEQFFGPGTRLTVL.

The chain carries TRBV5-6 and TRBJ1-2; 8 nucleotides line up with TRBD1. With V trimmed by 0 bases and J by 5 bases, 3 bases remained unmatched. The CDR3 sequence is 14 residues long. Germline V lookup: CDR1 SGHDT, CDR2 YYEEEE. CDR3 loop: CASSLAGGRYGYTF. For the CDR3, the DNA is TGTGCCAGCAGCTTGGCAGGGGGCAGGTATGGCTACACCTTC.

The CDR3 nucleotides are TGTGCCAGCAGCCAAGATCAGTATGGAAACACCATATATTTT. Translated: CASSQDQYGNTIYF. This chain connects TRBV4-2 to TRBJ1-3; unclear D gene. The CDR3 spans 14 residues. V was clipped by 0 bases and J by 3 bases, with 6 bases between them. Germline V gene data show CDR1 as LGHNA and CDR2 as YNFKEQ.